This TCR beta chain originates from a study of blood T cell repertoires in COVID-19. Turning to the study itself: Sites in the United States, Italy and Spain provided acute and convalescent COVID-19 samples. In each case, the material was cDNA or gDNA derived from T cells, B-cell-depleted T cells, or PBMCs.

The V and J ends lost 0 bases and 5 bases, in that order; junction bases with no gene match: 5. Germline values: CDR1 SGHVS, CDR2 FNYEAQ. The CDR3 extends over 15 amino acids. Authors' methods: Reference gene primer amplification in the assay estimated nucleated cell counts. Generated by immunoSEQ multiplex PCR, the TCRdb table keeps only in-frame clones and is missing some. V and J calls and clone size are given by that table; D and trimming were obtained from the DNA. This sample has about 60,000 clones, with about 88% found just once. The rearrangement joins TRBV7-6 to TRBJ2-5; TRBD2 agrees at 8 bases. The receptor's source is a man between 65 and 85 years old with acute or convalescent COVID-19. Sequencing was performed on peripheral blood. DNA for the CDR3: TGTGCCAGCAGCTTAGCCGGGGGGGCCAGGGAGACCCAGTACTTC. Protein product: CASSLAGGARETQYF.